The 23 T cell receptor beta chains presented below share a single source sample, sequenced in a study of cytomegalovirus exposure and HLA in healthy donors. With 60 Vbeta and 13 Jbeta primers, the PCR was carried out. Measured with immunoSEQ multiplex PCR; TCRdb has only the in-frame clones, and not every one. Its clone listing holds some 51,000 clones. Sequenced: PBMCs. These receptors were collected from a man aged 50-60 years in good health and CMV-seropositive.

The J gene is TRBJ2-1, the V gene TRBV19; no reliable D call. Germline V gives CDR1 LNHDA, CDR2 SQIVND (reference sequence). The CDR3 contains 14 residues. V lost 3 bases, J lost 0 bases, and 6 bases lay in between. CDR3 amino acids: CASSISFSYNEQFF. Here the CDR3 DNA reads TGTGCCAGTAGTATCTCTTTCTCCTACAATGAGCAGTTCTTC. The full variable domain, with the rest looked up from reference TRBV19 and TRBJ2-1, is DGGITQSPKYLFRKEGQNVTLSCEQNLNHDAMYWYRQDPGQGLRLIYYSQIVNDFQKGDIAEGYSVSREKKESFPLTVTSAQKNPTAFYLCASSISFSYNEQFFGPGTRLTVL.

The rearrangement uses TRBV9 and TRBJ2-1; D possibly corresponds to TRBD2 (6 bases). V shed 4 bases and J shed 1 base, with 9 bases lying between them. Germline V gene lookup returns CDR1 SGDLS and CDR2 YYNGEE. The CDR3 totals 14 residues. The CDR3 sequence: CASSPSGSYNEQFF. The CDR3 DNA reads TGTGCCAGCAGCCCGAGCGGGTCCTACAATGAGCAGTTCTTC.

This chain connects TRBV9 to TRBJ2-3; D is perhaps TRBD2 (5 bases). This CDR3 has 14 residues. CDR1 and CDR2 from the germline V gene are SGDLS and YYNGEE. V lost 4 bases and J lost 0, with 9 bases in between. The chain's CDR3 is CASSPRTSTDTQYF. Written as DNA, the CDR3 is TGTGCCAGCAGCCCTCGGACTAGCACAGATACGCAGTATTTT.

The V gene is TRBV7-7, the J gene TRBJ1-2; no firm D call. Germline lookup yields CDR1 SSHAT and CDR2 FNYEAQ (reference sequence). This CDR3 spans 13 amino acids. The CDR3 here is CASDDAGCNGYTF. In nucleotides, the CDR3 is TGTGCTAGCGATGATGCGGGGTGCAATGGCTACACCTTC.

This rearrangement joins TRBV11-2 to TRBJ2-7, with unresolved D. This CDR3 is built from 12 residues. Per germline, CDR1 SGHAT and CDR2 FQNNGV. The ends were cut back, 3 bases at V and 4 bases at J, with 7 bases in the middle. Here the CDR3 reads CASSLSGYEQYF. CDR3 nucleotide sequence: TGTGCCAGCAGCTTGAGTGGTTACGAGCAGTACTTC.

The V call is TRBV18, the J call TRBJ2-7, with 7 positions matching TRBD1. The CDR3 covers 13 residues. CDR1 is KGHSH and CDR2 is LQKENI in the germline V gene. Unmatched junction bases numbered 5, after V lost 4 bases and J lost 5 bases. The CDR3 DNA follows: TGTGCCAGCTCACTAAACAGGGGTAACGAGCAGTACTTC. Encoded protein: CASSLNRGNEQYF.

The CDR3 DNA is TGCGCCAGCAGCCTCGGGACAGGCTGGGGGACTGAAGCTTTCTTT. Translating it yields CASSLGTGWGTEAFF. The gene calls are TRBV5-1 and TRBJ1-1, with 8 bases lining up with TRBD1. V lost 4 bases to trimming and J lost 5 bases; unmatched junction nucleotides: 10. The CDR3 covers 15 residues. Germline CDR1 reads SGHRS; CDR2 reads YFSETQ.

The chain recombines TRBV29-1 with TRBJ1-1; TRBD1 might be the D (5 bases). Germline V CDR1 and CDR2: SQVTM, ANQGSEA. The CDR3 is 13 residues long. V gave up 4 bases and J gave up 0 bases, with 9 bases separating them. CDR3 DNA: TGCAGCGTTGTGGGGACTCTGAACACTGAAGCTTTCTTT. It specifies CSVVGTLNTEAFF.

J is TRBJ1-2 and V is TRBV7-9; D is uncertain. The CDR3 runs to 13 residues. Germline V lookup: CDR1 SEHNR, CDR2 FQNEAQ (reference sequence). Trimming cost V 5 bases and J 0 bases, with 7 bases left between them. The CDR3 DNA is TGTGCCAGCAGCCTCGGGGCTAACTATGGCTACACCTTC. Translation: CASSLGANYGYTF. The entire variable domain, with the rest obtained from reference TRBV7-9 and TRBJ1-2, is as follows: DTGVSQNPRHKITKRGQNVTFRCDPISEHNRLYWYRQTLGQGPEFLTYFQNEAQLEKSRLLSDRFSAERPKGSFSTLEIQRTEQGDSAMYLCASSLGANYGYTFGSGTRLTVV.

The V gene is TRBV7-9, the J gene TRBJ2-5; tentative D call: TRBD1 (5 bases). The ends were cut back, 1 base at V and 5 bases at J, with 11 bases in the middle. The germline CDR1 and CDR2 sequences are SEHNR and FQNEAQ (reference sequence). The CDR3 has 14 residues. The CDR3 is CASSLVKGLETQYF. CDR3 in DNA: TGTGCCAGCAGCTTAGTCAAGGGGCTGGAGACCCAGTACTTC.

The chain has TRBV30 and TRBJ1-1; no clear D. The CDR3 is 12 residues long. In germline, CDR1 is GTSNPN, CDR2 SVGIG (reference sequence). V shed 0 bases and J shed 6 bases, with 8 bases lying between them. The CDR3 nucleotides read TGTGCCTGGAGTGTCTCGAGAGCTGAAGCTTTCTTT. Encoded protein: CAWSVSRAEAFF.

This sequence joins TRBV5-1 and TRBJ1-1, with a weak D call TRBD1 (5 bases). Germline CDR1 and CDR2: SGHRS and YFSETQ. CDR3 length equals 13 residues. Trimming shortened V by 5 bases and J by 4 bases, and 12 bases separated the two germline ends. The CDR3 DNA is TGCGCCAGCAGGAGGGAGGGGACCACTGAAGCTTTCTTT. Amino acids: CASRREGTTEAFF.

The chain combines TRBV2 with TRBJ2-2; maybe TRBD1 (7 bases). V was cut by 7 bases and J by 4 bases, with 16 bases left in between. The CDR3 extends over 15 amino acids. Germline V lookup: CDR1 SNHLY, CDR2 FYNNEI. The CDR3 spells CASTGGGGSTGELFF. For the CDR3, the DNA is TGTGCCAGCACCGGAGGAGGGGGCAGCACCGGGGAGCTGTTTTTT.

On this clone: The junction departs from the called germline gene at one end, perhaps through a read error. The chain employs TRBV7-7 and TRBJ2-2; D could derive from TRBD1 or TRBD2 (6 bases each). Germline lookup yields CDR1 SSHAT and CDR2 FNYEAQ (reference sequence). This CDR3 spans 16 amino acids. This chain's CDR3 is CASSGYEGVNTGELFF. CDR3 nucleotide sequence: TGTGCTAGCAGCGGGTATGAGGGGGTAAACACCGGGGAGCTGTTTTTT. The variable domain in full, with the rest retrieved from reference TRBV7-7 and TRBJ2-2, is GAGVSQSPRYKVTKRGQDVTLRCDPISSHATLYWYQQALGQGPEFLTYFNYEAQPDKSGLPSDRFSAERPEGSISTLTIQRTEQRDSAMYRCASSGYEGVNTGELFFGEGSRLTVL.

The chain recombines TRBV2 with TRBJ1-2; D is ambiguous. Germline V gene lookup returns CDR1 SNHLY and CDR2 FYNNEI. V lost 2 bases, J lost 13 bases, and 14 bases lay in between. This CDR3 is built from 12 residues. The CDR3 is CASSESRRDRTF. Written as DNA, the CDR3 is TGTGCCAGCAGTGAATCCCGGAGGGATCGCACCTTC.

This chain uses TRBV4-3 with TRBJ2-7; TRBD2 matches at 7 bases. The V and J ends lost 0 bases and 4 bases, in that order; junction bases with no gene match: 12. Germline V gene sequence: CDR1 LGHNA, CDR2 YSLEER. The CDR3 is 17 residues long. The CDR3 sequence is CASSQDGGERGTYEQYF. CDR3 coding DNA: TGCGCCAGCAGCCAAGATGGGGGGGAAAGGGGTACTTACGAGCAGTACTTC.

The rearrangement links TRBV6-1 to TRBJ1-5, with 7 bases lining up with TRBD1. V lost 4 bases and J lost 2; bases outside the gene matches: 8. Germline V lookup: CDR1 MNHNS, CDR2 SASEGT. The CDR3 covers 16 residues. The CDR3 nucleotides read TGTGCCAGCAGTGTTCAAGGGGGCGTCGGCAATCAGCCCCAGCATTTT. Translating it yields CASSVQGGVGNQPQHF.

The chain uses TRBV9 and TRBJ2-1; no definite D call. The CDR3 length is 14 residues. V lost 2 bases and J lost 7, with 13 bases in between. In germline, CDR1 is SGDLS, CDR2 YYNGEE. CDR3 DNA sequence: TGTGCCAGCAGCGTCGGCGGAGATAGGAATGAGCAGTTCTTC. It translates to CASSVGGDRNEQFF. Drawing the rest from reference TRBV9 and TRBJ2-1, the complete variable domain is DSGVTQTPKHLITATGQRVTLRCSPRSGDLSVYWYQQSLDQGLQFLIQYYNGEERAKGNILERFSAQQFPDLHSELNLSSLELGDSALYFCASSVGGDRNEQFFGPGTRLTVL.

The chain carries TRBV30 and TRBJ2-7, with D maybe TRBD1 (6 bases). Germline CDR1 reads GTSNPN; CDR2 reads SVGIG (reference sequence). The CDR3 has 14 residues. Trimming stripped 7 bases from V and 0 bases from J, with 16 bases between. Here the CDR3 DNA reads TGTGCCTTCTCTGTGGGGGCGAGCTCCTACGAGCAGTACTTC. Translating it yields CAFSVGASSYEQYF.

The CDR3 DNA is TGTGCCAGTAGTATAGATCTTGAGGTCGGCCAAGAGACCCAGTACTTC. Protein product: CASSIDLEVGQETQYF. The V call is TRBV19, the J call TRBJ2-5; D not resolved. The CDR3 has 16 residues. Germline V gene data show CDR1 as LNHDA and CDR2 as SQIVND (reference sequence). V shed 0 bases and J shed 1 base, with 12 bases lying between them.

J is TRBJ2-5 and V is TRBV11-2; D unclear. Germline assignment: CDR1 SGHAT and CDR2 FQNNGV. The CDR3 runs to 14 residues. V was shortened by 0 bases and J by 4 bases, with 9 bases between the two germline ends. CDR3 amino acids: CASSLEPGRETQYF. CDR3 nucleotides: TGTGCCAGCAGCTTAGAACCCGGTAGAGAGACCCAGTACTTC.

The chain couples TRBV19 to TRBJ1-3; the D is unclear. CDR1 and CDR2 (germline): LNHDA, SQIVND (reference sequence). The CDR3 is 16 amino acids. V was pared by 6 bases and J by 0 bases, with 15 bases between. The CDR3 DNA reads TGTGCCAGTAGAGACCAAGGAGGCAGCTCTGGAAACACCATATATTTT. This gives the protein CASRDQGGSSGNTIYF. Based on the CDR3 plus reference TRBV19 and TRBJ1-3, the full variable domain is DGGITQSPKYLFRKEGQNVTLSCEQNLNHDAMYWYRQDPGQGLRLIYYSQIVNDFQKGDIAEGYSVSREKKESFPLTVTSAQKNPTAFYLCASRDQGGSSGNTIYFGEGSWLTVV.

The V gene is TRBV6-5, the J gene TRBJ2-7, with 7 bases lining up with TRBD1. Looked up from germline, CDR1 is MNHEY and CDR2 is SVGAGI. CDR3 length: 15 amino acids. V was clipped by 4 bases and J by 2 bases; unmatched bases: 8. CDR3 region: CASSSDRVIPYEQYF. The CDR3 DNA follows: TGTGCCAGCAGTTCCGACAGGGTGATTCCCTACGAGCAGTACTTC.